This section outlines one TCR beta chain sequence together with its context. Its antigen is currently unknown. The CDR3 contains 15 residues. Germline V gene lookup returns CDR1 DFQATT and CDR2 SNEGSKA (reference sequence). These data belong to a study of blood T cells in healthy people across ages. Study-wide findings and caveats: Diversity estimates drawn from one million T cells were deemed underestimates.

Together with a sample-barcoded 5' primer, a J-beta primer mix was included in a second PCR lasting about 7 to 12 cycles. A template-switch adaptor containing 12 random nucleotides labeled each cDNA molecule. TCRdb reprocessed the 5' RACE reads via MiXCR and lists one record per CDR3 protein. The profile shows 380,000 or so distinct CDR3 sequences, 45% to 65% of them singletons. This sequence was found in a man in his sixties in good health. The sequencing input was blood. The chain links TRBV20-1 to TRBJ2-1; 9 nucleotides align to TRBD2. With the DNA end fitting TRBJ2-7 better, the J assignment may be wrong. CDR3 in amino acids: CSARPLAGLYNEQYF. CDR3 DNA: TGCAGTGCTAGACCCCTAGCGGGATTGTACAATGAGCAGTACTTC.